This TCR beta chain was recovered during a study of T cells in Graves' hyperthyroidism and ophthalmopathy. The V end lost 3 bases, the J end lost 0 bases, and 12 bases lay between the germline ends. The CDR3 length is 14 residues. CDR1 and CDR2 from the germline V gene are SQVTM and ANQGSEA. TCR beta CDR3 regions were amplified from RNA. The HTBI primer set drove a first-round RT-PCR of the TCR CDR3. TCRdb itself ran the multiplex PCR reads through MiXCR, one entry per CDR3 protein. The sample holds more than 300,000 distinct CDR3 sequences, around a sixth seen once. The V call is TRBV29-1, the J call TRBJ2-7, with D possibly matching TRBD1 (5 bases). This clonotype was obtained from a man between 18 and 35 years old with Graves' ophthalmopathy. Sequencing was done on a sample of blood. In nucleotides, the CDR3 is TGCAGCGTTGAGGAGAGACAGTCCTCCTACGAGCAGTACTTC. This translates into CSVEERQSSYEQYF.